This record concerns one T cell receptor beta chain sequence. Its target is unknown. The data originate from a study of cytomegalovirus exposure and HLA in healthy donors. Study results and caveats: On later analysis, the bulk of CMV-associated TCR beta chains appeared to be HLA-restricted. Compared with the roughly 700-donor mean, an Asian-associated ancestry cluster reportedly had fewer N-insertions, according to a later analysis. Later work associated more than 15,000 TCR beta sequences with HLA alleles at 0.05 false discovery rate.

Researchers ran the PCR with 60 Vbeta and 13 Jbeta primers. Sequencing used immunoSEQ multiplex PCR; TCRdb keeps in-frame clones, though not all of them. The sample contains approximately 130,000 clones, approximately 72% of which appear only once. The receptor was isolated from a human donor in good health. The sequencing input was PBMCs.

This CDR3 is CASSTPGQGNEKLFF. In nucleotides, the CDR3 is TGTGCCAGTAGTACGCCGGGACAGGGTAATGAAAAACTGTTTTTT. J is TRBJ1-4 and V is TRBV19; 9 bases are a match to TRBD1. Germline assignment: CDR1 LNHDA and CDR2 SQIVND (reference sequence). CDR3 length: 15 residues. With 4 bases clipped from V and 4 bases from J, the junction kept 4 bases outside the gene matches.